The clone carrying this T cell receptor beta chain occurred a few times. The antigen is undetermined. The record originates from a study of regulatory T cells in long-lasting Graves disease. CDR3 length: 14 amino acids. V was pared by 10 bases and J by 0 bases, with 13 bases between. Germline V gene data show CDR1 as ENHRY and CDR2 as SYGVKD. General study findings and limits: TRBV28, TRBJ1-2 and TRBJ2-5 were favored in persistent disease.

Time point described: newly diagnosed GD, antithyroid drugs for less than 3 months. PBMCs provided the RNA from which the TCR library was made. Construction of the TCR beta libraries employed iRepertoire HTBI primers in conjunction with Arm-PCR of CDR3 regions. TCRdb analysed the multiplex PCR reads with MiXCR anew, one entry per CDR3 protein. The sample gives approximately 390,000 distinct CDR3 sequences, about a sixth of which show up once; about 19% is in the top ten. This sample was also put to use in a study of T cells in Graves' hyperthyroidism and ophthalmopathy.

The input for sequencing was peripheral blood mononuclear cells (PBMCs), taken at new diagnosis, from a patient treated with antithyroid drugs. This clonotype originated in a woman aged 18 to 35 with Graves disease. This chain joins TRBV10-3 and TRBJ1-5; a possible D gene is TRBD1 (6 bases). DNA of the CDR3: TGTGCCACCCGGGGGCAGTCTAGCAATCAGCCCCAGCATTTT. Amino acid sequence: CATRGQSSNQPQHF.